Listed below are T cell receptor beta chains from one sample, sequenced in a study of yellow fever vaccine responses in identical twins. Via MiXCR, TCRdb re-called the RT-PCR reads, giving one row per CDR3 protein. Of some 2,800 distinct CDR3 sequences in the sample, around 82% were seen once. The source material was T cells from blood (PBMCs), unsorted or a sorted subset (not recorded which), sampled before or after yellow fever vaccination (not recorded which). These receptors were taken from a woman under 30 who received the yellow fever vaccine. Each CDR3 is given without its conserved first and last residue. Each record gives: V gene, J gene, clone size, CDR3 protein. Where a row states a size, it is once, few, many or the class of an expanded clone; other rows omit it.

TRBV30	TRBJ1-6	.	AWSSDNVNSPLH
TRBV12-3/TRBV12-4	TRBJ1-2	.	ASSTIVLYGYT
TRBV10-3	TRBJ1-2	few	AISTVGQAFFNYGYT
TRBV15	TRBJ1-2	.	ATSRDLGGARGYT
TRBV10-1	TRBJ2-5	.	ASSYDFQETQY
TRBV15	TRBJ2-3	.	ATSRDLLADTQY
TRBV27	TRBJ2-2	.	ASTGQFANTGELF
TRBV2	TRBJ2-7	.	ASSAVEQY
TRBV24-1	TRBJ2-5	.	ATSDPYEWGQETQY
TRBV29-1	TRBJ2-7	few	SVVGQGRSYEQY
TRBV5-1	TRBJ1-2	.	ASSFSDSNYGYT
TRBV28	TRBJ1-4	.	ASSLKGTGVTKKLF
TRBV4-1	TRBJ1-2	.	ASSQAGRGRSNYGYT
TRBV28	TRBJ1-1	.	ASSRGGVLDTEAF
TRBV4-1	TRBJ2-5	.	ASSQLSGMQETQY
TRBV15	TRBJ1-5	.	ATSRVGTQPQH